Below are 26 T cell receptor beta chains sequenced from a single sample in a study of blood T cell repertoires in COVID-19 (dated by TCRdb to about 2020). The method behind the library was the immunoSEQ multiplex PCR assay. The table comes from immuneACCESS by way of TCRdb, which keeps in-frame sequences with V and J called. Part of the clones is missing from these tables; in studies checked, under half for an unresolved V gene and the rest for unknown reasons. Across this sample there are hundreds of thousands of clones, with 87% seen only once. The ten largest clones capture roughly 2% of the sample. The sequencing input was peripheral blood. Receptor source: a woman between 45 and 60 years old who had recovered from COVID-19.

The J gene is TRBJ2-5, the V gene TRBV7-2; TRBD2 aligns across 8 bases. Trimming removed 5 bases from V and 4 bases from J; junction bases left unmatched: 9. Looked up from germline, CDR1 is SGHTA and CDR2 is FQGNSA. The CDR3 is 15 amino acids. The CDR3 DNA reads TGTGCCAGCAGCCCCGGGCCCGGGGGGGGAGAGACCCAGTACTTC. Amino acid sequence: CASSPGPGGGETQYF.

This rearrangement joins TRBV27 to TRBJ2-3; 7 bases align to TRBD2. The ends lost 8 bases at V and 9 bases at J; junction bases unmatched: 8. Germline CDR1 MNHEY, CDR2 SMNVEV (reference sequence). The CDR3 consists of 12 residues. CDR3 residues: CASWLFGRTQYF. In nucleotides, the CDR3 is TGTGCCAGCTGGCTTTTCGGGAGGACGCAGTATTTT.

The V gene is TRBV11-2, the J gene TRBJ2-7; 10 nucleotides line up with TRBD1. This CDR3 has 15 amino acids. V gave up 5 bases and J gave up 2 bases; unmatched junction bases: 6. CDR1 SGHAT and CDR2 FQNNGV come from the germline V gene. CDR3 DNA sequence: TGTGCCAGCAGCCCAGAGACAGGGGGCCCCTACGAGCAGTACTTC. Encoded protein: CASSPETGGPYEQYF.

This clone turned up a few times. The chain has TRBV7-2 and TRBJ1-1; D is possibly TRBD1 (6 bases). Germline V CDR1 and CDR2: SGHTA, FQGNSA. V lost 4 bases and J 7 bases, leaving 13 bases between the germline ends. CDR3 length equals 13 residues. The CDR3 DNA is TGTGCCAGCAGCTGGATCAGGGGCGGTGAAGCTTTCTTT. Translated, it gives CASSWIRGGEAFF.

The genes are TRBV2 and TRBJ2-7; 8 bases are a match to TRBD1. Germline CDR1 is SNHLY and CDR2 is FYNNEI. The CDR3 is made up of 13 amino acids. V dropped 7 bases and J dropped 2; count of bases not matched to a gene: 4. The CDR3 sequence is CASTEGQAYEQYF. CDR3 coding DNA: TGTGCCAGCACCGAGGGACAGGCCTACGAGCAGTACTTC.

This clone is a singleton in its sample. The chain has TRBV6-2 or TRBV6-3 and TRBJ2-3; TRBD2 aligns across 8 bases. V dropped 2 bases and J dropped 0; count of bases not matched to a gene: 1. Germline assignment: CDR1 MNHEY and CDR2 SVGEGT. The CDR3 length is 15 residues. The CDR3 is CASSYPSGSTDTQYF. The CDR3 bases are TGTGCCAGCAGTTACCCTAGCGGGAGCACAGATACGCAGTATTTT.

This clone was seen a handful of times. CDR3 sequence: CASSPGQDRSGNTIYF. CDR3 nucleotide sequence: TGTGCCAGCAGCCCGGGACAGGACCGCTCTGGAAACACCATATATTTT. The chain recombines TRBV6-2 or TRBV6-3 with TRBJ1-3, with TRBD1 matching over 8 bases. V gave up 6 bases and J gave up 0 bases; unmatched junction bases: 7. The CDR3 is made up of 16 amino acids. Germline assignment: CDR1 MNHEY and CDR2 SVGEGT.

V and J are TRBV5-4 and TRBJ1-1; TRBD1 might be the D (6 bases). The length of the CDR3 is 15 residues. Germline V CDR1 and CDR2: SGHNT, YYREEE (reference sequence). V lost 4 bases to trimming and J lost 5 bases, with 18 bases between them. CDR3 in DNA: TGTGCCAGCAGCCCGGATCTGAGGGGGGGGACTGAAGCTTTCTTT. As protein: CASSPDLRGGTEAFF.

V and J are TRBV27 and TRBJ1-4; weak D call: TRBD1 (5 bases). Deletions cut 7 bases from V and 6 bases from J, with 12 bases between. CDR1 is MNHEY and CDR2 is SMNVEV in the germline V gene (reference sequence). This CDR3 contains 13 residues. The CDR3 reads CASKQQGYEKLFF. The CDR3, as DNA: TGTGCCAGCAAGCAGCAGGGTTATGAAAAACTGTTTTTT.

This clone showed up just once. This chain uses TRBV28 with TRBJ2-5; a possible D gene is TRBD1 (5 bases). The germline V and J ends were trimmed by 3 bases and 2 bases, with 7 bases remaining between them. Germline assignment: CDR1 MDHEN and CDR2 SYDVKM. This CDR3 region has 13 residues. CDR3 sequence (DNA): TGTGCCAGCAGTTTTCAGGGACAAGAGACCCAGTACTTC. The encoded protein is CASSFQGQETQYF.

This chain links TRBV29-1 with TRBJ2-5; no clear D. Trimming pared 7 bases from V and 4 bases from J, leaving 13 bases between. This CDR3 is built from 12 residues. Germline loops: CDR1 SQVTM, CDR2 ANQGSEA. The CDR3 DNA reads TGCAGCGCCAGGCCTATCGGAGAGACCCAGTACTTC. This translates into CSARPIGETQYF.

The chain is built from TRBV7-9 and TRBJ2-1; no clear D. Germline CDR1 and CDR2: SEHNR and FQNEAQ (reference sequence). This CDR3 comprises 13 residues. The V gene lost 2 bases and the J gene lost 7 bases, with 9 bases spanning the gap. The CDR3 reads CASSLSFGNEQFF. As DNA, the CDR3 is TGTGCCAGCAGCTTATCGTTCGGTAATGAGCAGTTCTTC.

This sequence joins TRBV18 and TRBJ1-3; D remains ambiguous. From germline, CDR1 is KGHSH and CDR2 LQKENI. The V gene lost 3 bases and the J gene lost 0 bases, with 6 bases spanning the gap. The CDR3 has 14 amino acids. This CDR3 is CASSPGISGNTIYF. The CDR3 DNA is TGTGCCAGCTCACCGGGCATCTCTGGAAACACCATATATTTT.

The rearrangement links TRBV27 to TRBJ2-3; D is undetermined. The CDR3 loop spans 17 amino acids. Trimming took off 2 bases at V and 0 bases at J, with 15 bases between the two ends. CDR1 is MNHEY and CDR2 is SMNVEV in the germline V gene (reference sequence). CDR3 in amino acids: CASSLKFGQISTDTQYF. In DNA form, the CDR3 reads TGTGCCAGCAGTTTAAAGTTTGGGCAGATCAGCACAGATACGCAGTATTTT.

This clone was counted between two and nine times. The J gene is TRBJ2-1, the V gene TRBV10-3; D is undetermined. Per the germline V gene, CDR1 is ENHRY and CDR2 is SYGVKD. V was clipped by 3 bases and J by 4 bases, with 4 bases between them. The CDR3 totals 12 residues. CDR3 DNA sequence: TGTGCCATCAGTGAATCATACAATGAGCAGTTCTTC. As protein: CAISESYNEQFF.

The chain uses TRBV15 and TRBJ1-4; 9 bases are shared with TRBD1. The CDR3 has 17 amino acids. CDR1 LNHNV and CDR2 YYDKDF come from the germline V gene (reference sequence). J lost 2 bases, V lost 9 bases, and 13 bases had no gene match. CDR3 region: CATTPQGARVTNEKLFF. Written as DNA, the CDR3 is TGTGCCACTACACCACAGGGGGCCCGAGTCACTAATGAAAAACTGTTTTTT. The full variable domain, completed using reference TRBV15 and TRBJ1-4, is DAMVIQNPRYQVTQFGKPVTLSCSQTLNHNVMYWYQQKSSQAPKLLFHYYDKDFNNEADTPDNFQSRRPNTSFCFLDIRSPGLGDTAMYLCATTPQGARVTNEKLFFGSGTQLSVL.

The sample holds a few counts of this clone. The CDR3 DNA reads as TGTGCCAGTAGTCTGGTAGGGGCTGGGTTAAGCAATCAGCCCCAGCATTTT. Its translation: CASSLVGAGLSNQPQHF. V usage is TRBV19 and J usage is TRBJ1-5, with D perhaps TRBD1 (5 bases). The CDR3 runs 17 residues. V dropped 5 bases and J dropped 1 base, with 18 bases sitting between them. Per the germline V gene, CDR1 is LNHDA and CDR2 is SQIVND (reference sequence).

The chain joins TRBV11-2 to TRBJ2-5; D may be TRBD1 (5 bases). The CDR3 covers 13 residues. Germline CDR1 is SGHAT and CDR2 is FQNNGV. Trimming took off 5 bases at V and 1 base at J, with 8 bases between the two ends. CDR3 sequence (DNA): TGTGCCAGCAGCCAGGGTCCCCAAGAGACCCAGTACTTC. This encodes CASSQGPQETQYF. The whole variable domain, remainder taken from reference TRBV11-2 and TRBJ2-5, is EAGVAQSPRYKIIEKRQSVAFWCNPISGHATLYWYQQILGQGPKLLIQFQNNGVVDDSQLPKDRFSAERLKGVDSTLKIQPAKLEDSAVYLCASSQGPQETQYFGPGTRLLVL.

In this sample, this clone turned up once. CDR3 protein: CASRSGKGVSNQPQHF. CDR3 sequence (DNA): TGTGCCAGCAGGTCAGGAAAAGGGGTTAGCAATCAGCCCCAGCATTTT. This rearrangement joins TRBV28 to TRBJ1-5, with a weak D call TRBD1 (5 bases). This CDR3 spans 16 amino acids. Germline CDR1 and CDR2: MDHEN and SYDVKM. V was clipped by 6 bases and J by 0 bases, with 15 bases between them.

The rearrangement uses TRBV10-2 and TRBJ1-5, with D maybe TRBD1 (5 bases). This CDR3 contains 15 residues. Germline-derived CDR1 and CDR2 are WSHSY and SAAADI. Trimming left V 0 bases short and J 5 bases short, with 11 bases between. CDR3 in amino acids: CASSESGGVYQPQHF. CDR3 bases: TGCGCCAGCAGTGAGTCCGGAGGGGTATATCAGCCCCAGCATTTT.

This sequence joins TRBV28 and TRBJ1-5; 9 bases are a match to TRBD1. The ends lost 2 bases at V and 7 bases at J; junction bases unmatched: 6. The CDR3 covers 15 residues. Germline V gene lookup returns CDR1 MDHEN and CDR2 SYDVKM. The DNA of the CDR3 is TGTGCCAGCAGTTTAAGGGGACAGGGTAAGCAGCCCCAGCATTTT. Its protein product is CASSLRGQGKQPQHF.

This chain links TRBV6-2 or TRBV6-3 with TRBJ1-1; 8 bases are shared with TRBD1. Trimming took 2 bases from V and 3 from J; bases not matched to a gene: 8. CDR3 length equals 16 residues. In germline, CDR1 is MNHEY, CDR2 SVGEGT. CDR3 sequence (DNA): TGTGCCAGCAGTTACGAGCCAGGGGGCTGGGACACTGAAGCTTTCTTT. Translating it yields CASSYEPGGWDTEAFF.

The chain carries TRBV28 and TRBJ1-3; D is undetermined. CDR1 is MDHEN, CDR2 SYDVKM, per germline. The V end lost 6 bases, the J end lost 7 bases, and 10 bases lay between the germline ends. There are 12 residues in the CDR3. The CDR3 DNA follows: TGTGCCAGCAGCCGAATCGGGAACACCATATATTTT. This translates into CASSRIGNTIYF.

The chain is built from TRBV5-4 and TRBJ1-1; D is uncertain. The V and J ends lost 2 bases and 1 base respectively, with 6 bases between them. The germline gives CDR1 SGHNT, CDR2 YYREEE (reference sequence). This CDR3 spans 13 amino acids. CDR3 DNA sequence: TGTGCCAGCAGCTTAGGAGCGAACACTGAAGCTTTCTTT. This encodes CASSLGANTEAFF.

V usage is TRBV11-2 and J usage is TRBJ2-7; D is unclear. Trimming stripped 2 bases from V and 6 bases from J, with 20 bases between. Germline V gene data show CDR1 as SGHAT and CDR2 as FQNNGV. The CDR3 sequence is 16 residues long. The CDR3: CASSLSLVSHRTEQYF. The CDR3, as DNA: TGTGCCAGCAGCTTAAGCCTAGTAAGCCACCGCACCGAGCAGTACTTC.

The V call is TRBV6-2 or TRBV6-3, the J call TRBJ1-5, with 7 positions matching TRBD1. Per germline, CDR1 MNHEY and CDR2 SVGEGT. CDR3 length: 15 amino acids. After removal of 6 bases from V and 2 bases from J, the junction contained 7 bases not matched to a gene. The CDR3 sequence is CASSLADRGNQPQHF. The CDR3 DNA reads TGTGCCAGCAGCCTAGCAGACAGGGGCAATCAGCCCCAGCATTTT.